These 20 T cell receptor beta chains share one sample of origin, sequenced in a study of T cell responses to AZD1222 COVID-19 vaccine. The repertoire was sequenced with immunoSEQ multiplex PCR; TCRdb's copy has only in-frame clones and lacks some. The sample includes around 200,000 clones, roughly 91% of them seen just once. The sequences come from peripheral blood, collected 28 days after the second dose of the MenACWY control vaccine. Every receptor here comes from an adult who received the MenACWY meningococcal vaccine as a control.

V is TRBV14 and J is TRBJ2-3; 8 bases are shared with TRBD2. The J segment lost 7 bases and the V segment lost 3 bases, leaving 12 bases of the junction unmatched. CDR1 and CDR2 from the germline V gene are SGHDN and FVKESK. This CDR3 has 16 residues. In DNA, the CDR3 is TGTGCCAGCAGCCAGGTCAAAGCGGGGGCACAGAATACGCAGTATTTT. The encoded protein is CASSQVKAGAQNTQYF.

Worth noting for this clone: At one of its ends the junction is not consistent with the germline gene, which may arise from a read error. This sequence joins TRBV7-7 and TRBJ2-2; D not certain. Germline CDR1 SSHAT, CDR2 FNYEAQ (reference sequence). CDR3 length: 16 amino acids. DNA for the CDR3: TGTGCTAGCAGCTTAATCTACTACGCGAACACCGGGGAGCTGTTTTTT. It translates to CASSLIYYANTGELFF. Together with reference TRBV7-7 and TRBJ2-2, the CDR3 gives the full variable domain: GAGVSQSPRYKVTKRGQDVTLRCDPISSHATLYWYQQALGQGPEFLTYFNYEAQPDKSGLPSDRFSAERPEGSISTLTIQRTEQRDSAMYRCASSLIYYANTGELFFGEGSRLTVL.

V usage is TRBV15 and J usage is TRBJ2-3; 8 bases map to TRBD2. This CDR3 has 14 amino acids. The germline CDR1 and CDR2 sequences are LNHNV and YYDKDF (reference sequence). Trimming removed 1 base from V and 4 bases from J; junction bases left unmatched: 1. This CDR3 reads CATSRVLAADTQYF. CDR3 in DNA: TGTGCCACCAGCAGAGTACTAGCGGCAGATACGCAGTATTTT.

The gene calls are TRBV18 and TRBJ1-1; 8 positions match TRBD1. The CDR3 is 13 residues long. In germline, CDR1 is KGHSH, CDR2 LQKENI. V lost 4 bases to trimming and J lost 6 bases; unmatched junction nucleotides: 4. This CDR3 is CASSLLQGAEAFF. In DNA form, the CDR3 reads TGTGCCAGCTCACTTCTACAGGGGGCTGAAGCTTTCTTT.

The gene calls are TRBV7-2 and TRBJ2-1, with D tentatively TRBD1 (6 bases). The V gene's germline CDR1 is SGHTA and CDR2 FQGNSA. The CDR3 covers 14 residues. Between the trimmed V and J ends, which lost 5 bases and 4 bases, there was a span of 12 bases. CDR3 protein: CASSPGTPYNEQFF. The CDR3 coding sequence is TGTGCCAGCAGCCCCGGGACACCTTACAATGAGCAGTTCTTC.

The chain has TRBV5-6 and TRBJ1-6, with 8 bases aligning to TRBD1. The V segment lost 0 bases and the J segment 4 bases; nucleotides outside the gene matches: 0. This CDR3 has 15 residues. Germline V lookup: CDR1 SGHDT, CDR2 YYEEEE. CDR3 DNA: TGTGCCAGCAGCTTGGGACAGGGGTATAATTCACCCCTCCACTTT. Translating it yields CASSLGQGYNSPLHF.

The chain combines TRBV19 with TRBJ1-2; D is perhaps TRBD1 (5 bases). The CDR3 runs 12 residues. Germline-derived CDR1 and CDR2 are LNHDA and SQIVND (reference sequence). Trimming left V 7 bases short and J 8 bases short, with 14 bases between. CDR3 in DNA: TGTGCCAGTACCTCGGGGGACTCGGGCTACACCTTC. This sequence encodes CASTSGDSGYTF. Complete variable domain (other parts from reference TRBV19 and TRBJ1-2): DGGITQSPKYLFRKEGQNVTLSCEQNLNHDAMYWYRQDPGQGLRLIYYSQIVNDFQKGDIAEGYSVSREKKESFPLTVTSAQKNPTAFYLCASTSGDSGYTFGSGTRLTVV.

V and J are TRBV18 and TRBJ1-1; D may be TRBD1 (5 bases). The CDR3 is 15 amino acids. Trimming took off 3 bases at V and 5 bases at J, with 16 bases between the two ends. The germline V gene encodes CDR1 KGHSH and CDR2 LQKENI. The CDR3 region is CASSPSAVRGTEAFF. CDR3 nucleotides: TGTGCCAGCTCACCCTCGGCTGTAAGGGGTACTGAAGCTTTCTTT.

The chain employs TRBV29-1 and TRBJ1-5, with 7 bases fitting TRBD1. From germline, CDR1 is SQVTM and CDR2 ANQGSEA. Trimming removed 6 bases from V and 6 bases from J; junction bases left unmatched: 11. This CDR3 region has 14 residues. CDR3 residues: CSVRQGAGGQPQHF. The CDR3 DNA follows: TGCAGCGTCCGACAGGGAGCGGGCGGTCAGCCCCAGCATTTT.

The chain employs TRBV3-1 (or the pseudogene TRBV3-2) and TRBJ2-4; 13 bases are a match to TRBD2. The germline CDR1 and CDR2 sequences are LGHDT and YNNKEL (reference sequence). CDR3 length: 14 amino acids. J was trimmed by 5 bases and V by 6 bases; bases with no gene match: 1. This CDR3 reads CASRGTSGENIQYF. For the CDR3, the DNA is TGTGCCAGCAGGGGGACTAGCGGGGAAAACATTCAGTACTTC.

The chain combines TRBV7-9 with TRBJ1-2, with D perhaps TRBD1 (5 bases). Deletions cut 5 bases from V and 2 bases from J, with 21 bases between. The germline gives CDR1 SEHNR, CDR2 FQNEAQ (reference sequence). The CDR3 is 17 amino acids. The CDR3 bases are TGTGCCAGCAGCCTTCCCTCCCTATCAGGGTCCAACTATGGCTACACCTTC. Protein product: CASSLPSLSGSNYGYTF.

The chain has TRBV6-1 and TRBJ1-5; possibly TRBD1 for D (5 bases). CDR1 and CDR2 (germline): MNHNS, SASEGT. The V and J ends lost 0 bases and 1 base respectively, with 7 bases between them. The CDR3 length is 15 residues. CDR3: CASSEARGSNQPQHF. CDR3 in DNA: TGTGCCAGCAGTGAAGCGAGGGGAAGCAATCAGCCCCAGCATTTT.

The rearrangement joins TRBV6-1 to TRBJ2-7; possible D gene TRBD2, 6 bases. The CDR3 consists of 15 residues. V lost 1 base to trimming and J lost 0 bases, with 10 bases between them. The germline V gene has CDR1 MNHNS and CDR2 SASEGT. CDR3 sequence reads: CASSEDGGSSYEQYF. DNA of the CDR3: TGTGCCAGCAGTGAAGACGGAGGGAGCTCCTACGAGCAGTACTTC.

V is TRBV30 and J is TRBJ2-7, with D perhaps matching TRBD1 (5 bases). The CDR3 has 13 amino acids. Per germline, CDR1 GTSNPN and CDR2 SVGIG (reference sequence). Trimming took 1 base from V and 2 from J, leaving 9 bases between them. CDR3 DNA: TGTGCCTGGAGTGGGGCAGGGACCTACGAGCAGTACTTC. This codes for CAWSGAGTYEQYF.

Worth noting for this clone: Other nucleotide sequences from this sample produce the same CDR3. The CDR3 is CASSLEPNTEAFF. In nucleotides, the CDR3 is TGTGCCAGCAGCTTAGAACCGAACACTGAAGCTTTCTTT. The rearrangement links TRBV11-2 to TRBJ1-1; D call uncertain. The CDR3 loop spans 13 amino acids. Deletions cut 0 bases from V and 1 base from J, with 3 bases between. Germline-derived CDR1 and CDR2 are SGHAT and FQNNGV. The complete variable domain, with remaining parts taken from reference TRBV11-2 and TRBJ1-1, reads EAGVAQSPRYKIIEKRQSVAFWCNPISGHATLYWYQQILGQGPKLLIQFQNNGVVDDSQLPKDRFSAERLKGVDSTLKIQPAKLEDSAVYLCASSLEPNTEAFFGQGTRLTVV.

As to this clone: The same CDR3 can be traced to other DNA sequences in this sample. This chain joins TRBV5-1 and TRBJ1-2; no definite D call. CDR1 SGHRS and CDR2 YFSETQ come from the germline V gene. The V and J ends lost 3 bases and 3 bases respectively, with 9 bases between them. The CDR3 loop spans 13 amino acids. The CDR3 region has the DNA TGCGCCAGCAGCTCCCGGGGAGACTATGGCTACACCTTC. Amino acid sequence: CASSSRGDYGYTF.

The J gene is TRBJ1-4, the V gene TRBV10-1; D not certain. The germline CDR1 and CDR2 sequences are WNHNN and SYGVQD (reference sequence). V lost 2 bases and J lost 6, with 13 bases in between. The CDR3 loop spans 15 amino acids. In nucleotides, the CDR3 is TGCGCCAGCAGTGAGCCAGGTGCCGGGGATGAAAAACTGTTTTTT. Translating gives CASSEPGAGDEKLFF.

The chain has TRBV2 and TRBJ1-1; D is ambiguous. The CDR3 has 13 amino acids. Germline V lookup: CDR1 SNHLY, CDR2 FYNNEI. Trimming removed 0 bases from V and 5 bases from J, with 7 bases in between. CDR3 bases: TGTGCCAGCAGTGAAGCCATCTTAACTGAAGCTTTCTTT. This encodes CASSEAILTEAFF.

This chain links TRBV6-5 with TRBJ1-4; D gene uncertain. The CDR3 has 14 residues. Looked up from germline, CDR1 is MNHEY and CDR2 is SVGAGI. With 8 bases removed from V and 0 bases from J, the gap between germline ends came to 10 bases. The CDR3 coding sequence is TGTGCCAGCGGAAAAGCCGCAACTAATGAAAAACTGTTTTTT. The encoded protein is CASGKAATNEKLFF.

Here the CDR3 DNA reads TGCGCCAGCAGCTTGGACCCGGGGCCAGCCTACGAGCAGTACTTC. This sequence encodes CASSLDPGPAYEQYF. This rearrangement joins TRBV5-1 to TRBJ2-7, with D perhaps assigned TRBD1 or TRBD2 (5 bases each). This CDR3 region has 15 residues. The germline V gene encodes CDR1 SGHRS and CDR2 YFSETQ. V lost 0 bases and J lost 2, with 12 bases in between.